The rows below give T cell receptor beta chains drawn from one sample of a study of blood T cells in healthy people across ages. One entry per CDR3 protein, called by TCRdb with MiXCR from the 5' RACE reads. This sample has about 670,000 distinct CDR3 sequences, with 52% found just once. Material: blood. These receptors originate from an elderly woman in good health. The CDR3 runs from the conserved cysteine through the conserved F or W. D genes are given only for firm matches. Size tells how often a clone was seen (once, few, many) or the class of an expanded clone, and some rows leave it out.

d_call: TRBD2
clone_size: few
v_call: TRBV29-1
j_call: TRBJ2-1
cdr3_aa: CSGTTSGRGVREQFF
cdr3_nt: TGCAGCGGGACGACTAGCGGGAGGGGAGTGAGGGAGCAGTTCTTC

d_call: TRBD1
clone_size: NA
v_call: TRBV3-1
j_call: TRBJ1-5
cdr3_aa: CASSPTGSPNQPQHF
cdr3_nt: TGTGCCAGCAGCCCGACAGGGAGTCCCAATCAGCCCCAGCATTTT

d_call: NA
clone_size: NA
v_call: TRBV2
j_call: TRBJ2-2
cdr3_aa: CASSEELFSTGELFF
cdr3_nt: TGTGCCAGCAGTGAGGAACTGTTCTCAACCGGGGAGCTGTTTTTT

d_call: NA
clone_size: NA
v_call: TRBV5-5
j_call: TRBJ1-4
cdr3_aa: CASSLSSGTNEKLFF
cdr3_nt: TGTGCCAGCAGCTTGTCCAGTGGGACTAATGAAAAACTGTTTTTT

d_call: NA
clone_size: NA
v_call: TRBV6-6
j_call: TRBJ1-2
cdr3_aa: CASTQGGDGYTF
cdr3_nt: TGTGCCAGCACCCAAGGGGGGGATGGCTACACCTTC

d_call: TRBD1
clone_size: few
v_call: TRBV28
j_call: TRBJ2-7
cdr3_aa: CASSLGTGRTQGYEQYF
cdr3_nt: TGTGCCAGCAGTCTTGGGACAGGGCGAACTCAGGGCTACGAGCAGTACTTC

d_call: NA
clone_size: many
v_call: TRBV3-1
j_call: TRBJ1-5
cdr3_aa: CASSQDKGGQPQHF
cdr3_nt: TGTGCCAGCAGCCAAGATAAGGGTGGGCAGCCCCAGCATTTT

d_call: TRBD1
clone_size: NA
v_call: TRBV20-1
j_call: TRBJ1-1
cdr3_aa: CSARDIPGGRTKAFF
cdr3_nt: TGCAGTGCCAGGGATATACCAGGGGGGAGAACTAAAGCTTTCTTT

d_call: NA
clone_size: NA
v_call: TRBV7-2
j_call: TRBJ1-2
cdr3_aa: CASSLGGAGSGYTF
cdr3_nt: TGTGCCAGCAGTTTAGGGGGGGCAGGGTCGGGCTACACCTTC

d_call: TRBD2
clone_size: many
v_call: TRBV20-1
j_call: TRBJ2-3
cdr3_aa: CSASPGLTHTQYF
cdr3_nt: TGCAGTGCAAGTCCGGGACTAACTCATACGCAGTATTTT

d_call: NA
clone_size: NA
v_call: TRBV6-5
j_call: TRBJ2-1
cdr3_aa: CASRLGLLDEQFF
cdr3_nt: TGTGCCAGCAGGCTGGGGTTGTTGGATGAGCAGTTCTTC

d_call: NA
clone_size: few
v_call: TRBV3-1
j_call: TRBJ2-3
cdr3_aa: CASSQVYTGTDTQYF
cdr3_nt: TGTGCCAGCAGCCAAGTATACACAGGCACAGATACGCAGTATTTT

d_call: NA
clone_size: NA
v_call: TRBV3-1
j_call: TRBJ1-2
cdr3_aa: CANSPAGQANYGYTF
cdr3_nt: TGTGCCAACAGCCCGGCCGGGCAGGCTAACTATGGCTACACCTTC

d_call: NA
clone_size: NA
v_call: TRBV2
j_call: TRBJ1-2
cdr3_aa: CASSDGARYGYTF
cdr3_nt: TGTGCCAGCAGTGATGGCGCGAGATATGGCTACACCTTC

d_call: TRBD1
clone_size: NA
v_call: TRBV13
j_call: TRBJ2-5
cdr3_aa: CASSQPQGAGETQYF
cdr3_nt: TGTGCCAGCAGCCAACCCCAGGGGGCTGGGGAGACCCAGTACTTC

d_call: NA
clone_size: few
v_call: TRBV12-3/TRBV12-4
j_call: TRBJ2-1
cdr3_aa: CASSVAGANGEQFF
cdr3_nt: TGTGCCAGCAGTGTAGCAGGGGCAAACGGTGAGCAGTTCTTC